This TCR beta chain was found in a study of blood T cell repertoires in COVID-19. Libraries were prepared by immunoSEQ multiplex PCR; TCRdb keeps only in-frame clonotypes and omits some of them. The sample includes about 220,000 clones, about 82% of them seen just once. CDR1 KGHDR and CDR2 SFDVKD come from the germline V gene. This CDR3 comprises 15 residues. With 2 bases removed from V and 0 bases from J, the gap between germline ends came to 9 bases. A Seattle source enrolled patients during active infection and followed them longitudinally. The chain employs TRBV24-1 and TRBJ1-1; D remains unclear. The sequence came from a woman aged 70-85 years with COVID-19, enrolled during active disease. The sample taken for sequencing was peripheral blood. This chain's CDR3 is CATSDYSQMNTEAFF. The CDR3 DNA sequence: TGTGCCACCAGTGATTACAGCCAGATGAACACTGAAGCTTTCTTT.